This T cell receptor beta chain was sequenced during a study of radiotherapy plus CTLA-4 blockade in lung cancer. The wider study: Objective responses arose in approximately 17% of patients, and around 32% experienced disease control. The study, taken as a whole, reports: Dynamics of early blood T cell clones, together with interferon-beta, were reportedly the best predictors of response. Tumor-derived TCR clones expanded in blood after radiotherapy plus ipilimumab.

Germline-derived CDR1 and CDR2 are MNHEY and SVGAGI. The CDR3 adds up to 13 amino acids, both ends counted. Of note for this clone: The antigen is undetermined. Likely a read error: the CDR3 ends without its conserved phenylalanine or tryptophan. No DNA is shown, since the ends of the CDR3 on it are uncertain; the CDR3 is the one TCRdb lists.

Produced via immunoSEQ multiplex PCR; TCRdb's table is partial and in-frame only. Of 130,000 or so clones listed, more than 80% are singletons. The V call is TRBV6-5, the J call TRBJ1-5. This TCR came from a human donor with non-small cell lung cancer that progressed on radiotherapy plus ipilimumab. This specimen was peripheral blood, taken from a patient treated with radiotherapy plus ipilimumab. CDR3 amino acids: CASSESLQGRGIV.